The 28 T cell receptor beta chains in this list originate from one sample, sequenced in a study of neurological immune-mediated disorders. Each CDR3 protein is one row after TCRdb ran MiXCR on the 5' RACE reads. This table has roughly 100,000 distinct CDR3 sequences, more than 10% appearing once. Time point noted: longitudinal time-point 3. The specimen was PBMCs. Receptors originate from a female donor with HTLV-1-associated myelopathy (HAM/TSP).

The table lists this clonotype with many counts. The chain combines TRBV5-6 with TRBJ2-7; D is unresolved. The ends were cut back, 5 bases at V and 0 bases at J, with 15 bases in the middle. CDR1 is SGHDT and CDR2 is YYEEEE in the germline V gene. CDR3 size: 15 residues. CDR3 amino acids: CASRGGVTISYEQYF. In nucleotides, the CDR3 is TGTGCCAGCAGAGGTGGGGTTACGATCTCCTACGAGCAGTACTTC.

This clonotype has a count of ten or more. The chain links TRBV15 to TRBJ2-1, with 9 bases fitting TRBD1. Per the germline V gene, CDR1 is LNHNV and CDR2 is YYDKDF (reference sequence). This CDR3 region has 17 residues. Unmatched junction bases numbered 12, after V lost 5 bases and J lost 4 bases. DNA of the CDR3: TGTGCCACCAGCTTAGGAGGGGCCGGGACAGGGTACAATGAGCAGTTCTTC. This codes for CATSLGGAGTGYNEQFF.

As concerns this clonotype: This could be a read error, since a much larger clone is one nucleotide away. V usage is TRBV3-1 and J usage is TRBJ1-1; no reliable D call. V shed 3 bases and J shed 3 bases, with 14 bases lying between them. The CDR3 length is 15 residues. From germline, CDR1 is LGHDT and CDR2 YNNKEL (reference sequence). The CDR3 protein is CASSHSDRLDTEAFF. The CDR3 DNA follows: TGTGCCAGCAGCCACTCTGACCGCCTGGACACTGAAGCTTTCTTT.

This clonotype has a count of ten or more. The chain couples TRBV7-2 to TRBJ2-3, with 16 bases matching TRBD2. This CDR3 region has 16 residues. V was clipped by 5 bases and J by 8 bases; unmatched bases: 7. Germline CDR1 SGHTA, CDR2 FQGNSA. The CDR3 DNA is TGTGCCAGCAGCCCGGGGGGACTAGCGGGGGGGCTTACGCAGTATTTT. Amino acids: CASSPGGLAGGLTQYF.

In its sample, this clonotype was seen many times. V and J are TRBV29-1 and TRBJ1-4; no clear D gene. V shed 7 bases and J shed 1 base, with 10 bases lying between them. This CDR3 comprises 13 residues. Germline lookup yields CDR1 SQVTM and CDR2 ANQGSEA. The CDR3 spells CSAKTVTNEKLFF. CDR3 coding DNA: TGCAGCGCAAAGACGGTAACTAATGAAAAACTGTTTTTT.

This clonotype was counted at least ten times. The chain joins TRBV5-5 to TRBJ2-3; a weak D match, TRBD2 (5 bases). The CDR3 contains 14 residues. Trimming pared 7 bases from V and 0 bases from J, leaving 12 bases between. CDR1 and CDR2 (germline): SGHKS, YYEKEE (reference sequence). The CDR3 sequence: CASPGVRSTDTQYF. Here the CDR3 DNA reads TGTGCCAGCCCCGGGGTCCGCAGCACAGATACGCAGTATTTT.

This clonotype appeared many times. The chain couples TRBV20-1 to TRBJ2-1, with TRBD2 identical over 12 bases. J was trimmed by 1 base and V by 2 bases; bases with no gene match: 6. There are 17 residues in the CDR3. Germline V gene sequence: CDR1 DFQATT, CDR2 SNEGSKA (reference sequence). CDR3 amino acids: CSARKGLAGWSYNEQFF. The CDR3 DNA follows: TGCAGTGCTAGAAAGGGACTAGCGGGCTGGTCCTACAATGAGCAGTTCTTC.

Regarding this clonotype: A much larger clone lies a single base off, so this may be a read error. The rearrangement uses TRBV7-9 and TRBJ2-1; TRBD2 matches at 8 bases. The CDR3 extends over 11 amino acids. The germline gives CDR1 SEHNR, CDR2 FQNEAQ (reference sequence). V dropped 6 bases and J dropped 8; count of bases not matched to a gene: 0. CDR3 DNA sequence: TGTGCCAGCAGGCGGGGGGATGAGCAGTTCTTC. This encodes CASRRGDEQFF. Full variable domain (outside the CDR3, taken from reference TRBV7-9 and TRBJ2-1): DTGVSQNPRHKITKRGQNVTFRCDPISEHNRLYWYRQTLGQGPEFLTYFQNEAQLEKSRLLSDRFSAERPKGSFSTLEIQRTEQGDSAMYLCASRRGDEQFFGPGTRLTVL.

The sample holds many counts of this clonotype. The CDR3 spells CASSGGPGSRNEQFF. DNA of the CDR3: TGCGCCAGCAGCGGAGGCCCAGGGTCGCGTAATGAGCAGTTCTTC. The chain joins TRBV5-1 to TRBJ2-1; either TRBD1 or TRBD2 may fit D (5 bases each). This CDR3 contains 15 residues. Germline lookup yields CDR1 SGHRS and CDR2 YFSETQ. Trimming pared 4 bases from V and 7 bases from J, leaving 18 bases between.

The chain employs TRBV6-1 and TRBJ2-3, with TRBD1 identical over 7 bases. Trimming removed 8 bases from V and 3 bases from J; junction bases left unmatched: 8. Per germline, CDR1 MNHNS and CDR2 SASEGT. There are 14 residues in the CDR3. The CDR3 region is CASHRGRWTDTQYF. For the CDR3, the DNA is TGTGCCAGCCACAGGGGAAGATGGACAGATACGCAGTATTTT.

This clonotype appeared many times. The chain recombines TRBV4-2 with TRBJ2-1; 7 positions match TRBD2. Trimming cost V 4 bases and J 9 bases; bases outside gene matches: 12. The CDR3 covers 15 residues. The germline CDR1 and CDR2 sequences are LGHNA and YNFKEQ. This CDR3 reads CASSRYVTSVGEQFF. CDR3 DNA: TGTGCCAGCAGCCGCTATGTTACTAGCGTTGGTGAGCAGTTCTTC.

Notes on this clonotype: A read error may be the cause here, since a much bigger clone is one base away. The chain joins TRBV20-1 to TRBJ2-3; D may match TRBD1 or TRBD2 (6 bases each). Germline-derived CDR1 and CDR2 are DFQATT and SNEGSKA (reference sequence). The CDR3 sequence is 14 residues long. The chain's CDR3 is CSAGGGQFADMQYF. In DNA form, the CDR3 reads TGCAGTGCTGGAGGGGGGCAATTTGCAGATATGCAGTATTTT.

This sequence joins TRBV4-1 and TRBJ1-1; no firm D call. The CDR3 covers 16 residues. V was clipped by 4 bases and J by 4 bases, with 19 bases between them. The V gene's germline CDR1 is MGHRA and CDR2 YSYEKL. The CDR3: CASSPRAGLLSTEAFF. CDR3 nucleotide sequence: TGCGCCAGCAGCCCACGCGCCGGCCTGCTATCCACTGAAGCTTTCTTT.

In this sample, this clonotype turned up a few times. This chain connects TRBV18 to TRBJ1-6; tentatively, D is TRBD1 (6 bases). V lost 6 bases, J lost 15 bases, and 18 bases lay in between. The CDR3 has 13 amino acids. Germline CDR1 KGHSH, CDR2 LQKENI. CDR3: CASSTGAAAHLHF. In nucleotides, the CDR3 is TGTGCCAGCTCTACGGGGGCCGCCGCTCACCTCCACTTT.

V usage is TRBV12-3 or TRBV12-4 and J usage is TRBJ1-1; 11 bases are shared with TRBD1. The CDR3 has 16 amino acids. The ends lost 5 bases at V and 2 bases at J; junction bases unmatched: 7. CDR3 nucleotide sequence: TGTGCCAGCAGTCCCGGGACAGGGGGAAAAAACACTGAAGCTTTCTTT. This encodes CASSPGTGGKNTEAFF.

Many counts were recorded for this clonotype. This sequence joins TRBV4-1 and TRBJ2-2; unclear D gene. Trimming cost V 4 bases and J 6 bases, with 18 bases left between them. Germline V CDR1 and CDR2: MGHRA, YSYEKL. The length of the CDR3 is 16 residues. CDR3 coding DNA: TGCGCCAGCAGCCCCCGTTCTTTCGGTATCCCCGGGGAGCTGTTTTTT. Amino acids: CASSPRSFGIPGELFF.

This clonotype was recorded at least ten times. V and J are TRBV11-2 and TRBJ2-1; 8 positions agree with TRBD2. With 4 bases clipped from V and 0 bases from J, the junction kept 5 bases outside the gene matches. The CDR3 has 16 residues. Germline V lookup: CDR1 SGHAT, CDR2 FQNNGV. The CDR3 loop reads CASSYGGDASYNEQFF. For the CDR3, the DNA is TGTGCCAGCAGCTACGGGGGGGACGCCTCCTACAATGAGCAGTTCTTC.

This clonotype was detected many times. V usage is TRBV12-3 or TRBV12-4 and J usage is TRBJ1-2; no definite D call. This CDR3 comprises 15 residues. V gave up 5 bases and J gave up 5 bases, with 18 bases separating them. The CDR3 sequence: CASSLGPTELYGYTF. In nucleotides, the CDR3 is TGTGCCAGCAGTCTAGGGCCCACAGAACTATATGGCTACACCTTC.

This clonotype was counted at least ten times. This rearrangement joins TRBV20-1 to TRBJ2-3; 9 bases are a match to TRBD2. CDR3 length equals 15 residues. Germline values: CDR1 DFQATT, CDR2 SNEGSKA (reference sequence). With 1 base clipped from V and 2 bases from J, the junction kept 4 bases outside the gene matches. The CDR3 DNA is TGCAGTGCTAGAGCGCCTAGCGGGAACACAGATACGCAGTATTTT. Amino acid sequence: CSARAPSGNTDTQYF.

This clonotype appeared many times. The chain uses TRBV5-1 and TRBJ1-5, with D perhaps TRBD1 (5 bases). The CDR3 has 14 amino acids. V was trimmed by 4 bases and J by 3 bases, leaving 11 bases between them. Per germline, CDR1 SGHRS and CDR2 YFSETQ. In DNA form, the CDR3 reads TGCGCCAGCAGCCCGGAGGGACTCAATCAGCCCCAGCATTTT. It yields the protein CASSPEGLNQPQHF.

This clonotype showed up many times. The rearrangement uses TRBV6-2 or TRBV6-3 and TRBJ2-7, with D unclear. Trimming stripped 6 bases from V and 4 bases from J, with 10 bases between. This CDR3 contains 12 residues. Germline V gene sequence: CDR1 MNHEY, CDR2 SVGEGT. The CDR3 DNA follows: TGTGCCAGCAGCTTTGGGCGTTACGAGCAGTACTTC. It is translated as CASSFGRYEQYF.

This clonotype was detected many times. The V gene is TRBV4-1, the J gene TRBJ2-2; 9 bases are shared with TRBD2. Germline CDR1 is MGHRA and CDR2 is YSYEKL. Trimming at V came to 1 base and at J to 4 bases, leaving 4 bases not matched to a gene. CDR3 size: 16 residues. The chain's CDR3 is CASSQGLAGPTGELFF. The CDR3 region has the DNA TGCGCCAGCAGCCAAGGCCTAGCGGGGCCCACCGGGGAGCTGTTTTTT.

Comment on this clonotype: A much larger clone sits a single nucleotide away, making a read error possible. The J gene is TRBJ2-6, the V gene TRBV5-1, with 7 bases fitting TRBD1. The CDR3 spans 16 residues. The germline V gene has CDR1 SGHRS and CDR2 YFSETQ. CDR3 nucleotides: TGCGCCAGCAGCTTGGACACAGGGGCTGGGGCCAACGTCCCGACTTTC. It encodes CASSLDTGAGANVPTF.

In its sample, this clonotype was seen a few times. The V call is TRBV20-1, the J call TRBJ2-7; TRBD1 aligns across 7 bases. After removal of 0 bases from V and 12 bases from J, the junction contained 5 bases not matched to a gene. CDR3 length: 11 residues. Germline V gives CDR1 DFQATT, CDR2 SNEGSKA (reference sequence). CDR3 DNA sequence: TGCAGTGCTAGAGAGGGACAGTCCGTGTACTTC. This translates into CSAREGQSVYF.

This clonotype showed up many times. The chain carries TRBV29-1 and TRBJ2-3; TRBD2 matches 7 bases. V lost 6 bases and J lost 2; bases outside the gene matches: 11. Germline V gives CDR1 SQVTM, CDR2 ANQGSEA. CDR3 length equals 15 residues. CDR3 bases: TGCAGCGTCCCTCGGGGAGGGCGATCCACAGATACGCAGTATTTT. The encoded protein is CSVPRGGRSTDTQYF.

In this sample, this clonotype turned up many times. The rearrangement joins TRBV6-2 or TRBV6-3 to TRBJ2-5; 10 bases align to TRBD2. CDR3 size: 16 residues. V shed 5 bases and J 5 bases; nucleotides not matched to a gene: 11. CDR1 is MNHEY, CDR2 SVGEGT, per germline. The CDR3 DNA follows: TGTGCCAGCAGTAATCCAAGCGGGGGGGCCGCCGAGACCCAGTACTTC. This gives the protein CASSNPSGGAAETQYF.

Concerning this clonotype itself: The CDR3 end shows no conserved phenylalanine or tryptophan, and so a read error is likely. The chain couples TRBV12-3 or TRBV12-4 to TRBJ2-4; unclear D gene. Trimming took off 7 bases at V and 4 bases at J, with 11 bases between the two ends. The CDR3 is made up of 13 amino acids. The CDR3 DNA reads as TGTGCCAGCACCGAACCGCCTAAAAACATTCAGTACCTC. It specifies CASTEPPKNIQYL.

This clonotype was detected ten times or more. The rearrangement joins TRBV5-1 to TRBJ2-2, with 8 nucleotides matching TRBD1. Trimming cost V 2 bases and J 6 bases; bases outside gene matches: 9. The CDR3 length is 16 residues. Germline loops: CDR1 SGHRS, CDR2 YFSETQ. The CDR3 here is CASSFSSGGFPGELFF. In DNA form, the CDR3 reads TGCGCCAGCAGCTTTTCTTCAGGGGGCTTTCCCGGGGAGCTGTTTTTT.